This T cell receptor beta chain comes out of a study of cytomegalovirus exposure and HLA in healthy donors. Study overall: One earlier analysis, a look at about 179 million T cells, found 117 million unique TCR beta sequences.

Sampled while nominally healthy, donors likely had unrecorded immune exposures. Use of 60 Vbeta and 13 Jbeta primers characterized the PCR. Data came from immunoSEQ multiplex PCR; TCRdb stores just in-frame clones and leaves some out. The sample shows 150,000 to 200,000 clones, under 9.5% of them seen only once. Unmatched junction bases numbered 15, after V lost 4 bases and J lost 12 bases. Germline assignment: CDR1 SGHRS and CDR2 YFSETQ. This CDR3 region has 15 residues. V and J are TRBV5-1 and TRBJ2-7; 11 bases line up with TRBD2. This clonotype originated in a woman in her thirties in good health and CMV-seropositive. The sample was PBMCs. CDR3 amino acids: CASSLGTSGGGQGYF. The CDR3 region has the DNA TGCGCCAGCAGCCTTGGGACTAGCGGAGGGGGCCAGGGGTACTTC.